The 24 T cell receptor beta chains reported below all come from one sample, sequenced in a study of identical twins. Via MiXCR, TCRdb re-called the 5' RACE reads, giving one row per CDR3 protein. The sample has approximately 210,000 distinct CDR3 sequences; roughly 10% are singletons. Sample: memory (CD45RO+) T cells sorted from blood. These receptors all come from a woman between 18 and 29 years old in good health.

The CDR3 here is CASSLVPGGEQYF. The CDR3 DNA reads TGTGCCAGCAGCTTAGTACCCGGGGGCGAGCAGTACTTC. The rearrangement uses TRBV7-3 and TRBJ2-7; possibly TRBD2 for D (6 bases). V was cut by 2 bases and J by 6 bases, with 11 bases left in between. Germline V gives CDR1 SGHTA, CDR2 FQGTGA. CDR3 length equals 13 residues.

The table lists this clonotype with a few counts. The chain carries TRBV12-3 or TRBV12-4 and TRBJ2-1, with D perhaps TRBD2 (6 bases). V dropped 10 bases and J dropped 7 bases, with 17 bases sitting between them. The CDR3 has 13 amino acids. In DNA form, the CDR3 reads TGTGCCACCGCGGGACTCCTTAGGAATGAGCAGTTCTTC. Amino acids: CATAGLLRNEQFF.

The table lists this clonotype with a few counts. The gene calls are TRBV5-1 and TRBJ2-5, with 8 bases matching TRBD1. The CDR3 spans 14 residues. Trimming took 5 bases from V and 2 from J; bases not matched to a gene: 5. CDR1 and CDR2 (germline): SGHRS, YFSETQ. Here the CDR3 DNA reads TGCGCCAGCAGGGCCGGGACAGGACAAGAGACCCAGTACTTC. Its protein is CASRAGTGQETQYF. The full variable domain, with the rest looked up from reference TRBV5-1 and TRBJ2-5, is KAGVTQTPRYLIKTRGQQVTLSCSPISGHRSVSWYQQTPGQGLQFLFEYFSETQRNKGNFPGRFSGRQFSNSRSEMNVSTLELGDSALYLCASRAGTGQETQYFGPGTRLLVL.

The table lists this clonotype with a few counts. The CDR3 is CASSLDRGGSYNSPLHF. DNA of the CDR3: TGTGCCAGCAGCTTAGATCGGGGGGGCTCCTATAATTCACCCCTCCACTTT. The chain uses TRBV11-2 and TRBJ1-6, with a weak D call TRBD1 (5 bases). Germline lookup yields CDR1 SGHAT and CDR2 FQNNGV. The length of the CDR3 is 17 residues. Between the trimmed V and J ends, which lost 0 bases and 0 bases, there was a span of 9 bases.

This clonotype was seen a few times. CDR3 loop: CASSFTGRSGEAFF. The CDR3 nucleotides read TGTGCCAGCAGCTTTACGGGGAGGAGCGGCGAAGCTTTCTTT. The gene calls are TRBV7-2 and TRBJ1-1; unclear D gene. The ends were cut back, 3 bases at V and 8 bases at J, with 16 bases in the middle. This CDR3 contains 14 residues. Germline-derived CDR1 and CDR2 are SGHTA and FQGNSA.

The gene calls are TRBV6-1 and TRBJ2-7, with D possibly called TRBD1 or TRBD2 (6 bases each). Germline CDR1 MNHNS, CDR2 SASEGT. The CDR3 is 13 residues long. Here the CDR3 DNA reads TGTGCCAGCAGTGAAACGCTGGGGGAGTTAGGGGGGGTC. This encodes CASSETLGELGGV.

This clonotype appeared many times. The chain carries TRBV3-1 and TRBJ2-1; 11 bases are shared with TRBD2. Germline CDR1 reads LGHDT; CDR2 reads YNNKEL (reference sequence). The CDR3 has 16 residues. V lost 7 bases and J lost 5; bases outside the gene matches: 10. CDR3 in DNA: TGTGCCAGCAACCCCCGTACTAGCGGGAGCGACAATGAGCAGTTCTTC. The encoded protein is CASNPRTSGSDNEQFF.

The genes are TRBV29-1 and TRBJ2-7, with D tentatively TRBD2 (7 bases). Trimming took off 3 bases at V and 2 bases at J, with 11 bases between the two ends. This CDR3 spans 13 amino acids. Germline assignment: CDR1 SQVTM and CDR2 ANQGSEA. CDR3 bases: TGCAGCGTTGACGAGGGGGGGACCTACGAGCAGTACTTC. Protein: CSVDEGGTYEQYF.

This clonotype has just a few counts. V is TRBV3-1 and J is TRBJ2-2, with D tentatively TRBD2 (6 bases). This CDR3 spans 15 amino acids. Germline V lookup: CDR1 LGHDT, CDR2 YNNKEL (reference sequence). V shed 4 bases and J shed 3 bases, with 12 bases lying between them. The CDR3 region has the DNA TGTGCCAGCAGCCCCGGGACTGGGTACACCGGGGAGCTGTTTTTT. Translating it yields CASSPGTGYTGELFF.

The V gene is TRBV10-3, the J gene TRBJ1-2; TRBD1 matches at 10 bases. The CDR3 is 17 residues long. CDR1 ENHRY and CDR2 SYGVKD come from the germline V gene. V was pared by 0 bases and J by 0 bases, with 4 bases of the junction left unmatched. CDR3 protein: CAISESGQGSSNYGYTF. In nucleotides, the CDR3 is TGTGCCATCAGTGAGTCGGGACAGGGGTCATCTAACTATGGCTACACCTTC.

The chain is built from TRBV20-1 and TRBJ1-6; D might be TRBD1 (6 bases). From germline, CDR1 is DFQATT and CDR2 SNEGSKA (reference sequence). Between the trimmed V and J ends, which lost 6 bases and 0 bases, there was a span of 15 bases. CDR3 length: 16 amino acids. The CDR3 here is CSAAIPGHSYNSPLHF. In DNA form, the CDR3 reads TGCAGTGCCGCAATACCGGGACACTCCTATAATTCACCCCTCCACTTT.

This clonotype has more than one count but fewer than ten. The chain has TRBV3-1 and TRBJ2-7; weak D call: TRBD1 (6 bases). Germline values: CDR1 LGHDT, CDR2 YNNKEL (reference sequence). The CDR3 is 15 amino acids. V lost 2 bases and J 7 bases, leaving 18 bases between the germline ends. In DNA, the CDR3 is TGTGCCAGCAGCCAACCAACAGGGCCGTCCGGAGAGCAGTACTTC. Translated, it gives CASSQPTGPSGEQYF.

This clonotype was recorded a few times. V is TRBV7-8 and J is TRBJ2-7, with 11 bases fitting TRBD2. With 5 bases clipped from V and 2 bases from J, the junction kept 8 bases outside the gene matches. This CDR3 is built from 16 residues. The germline gives CDR1 SGHVS, CDR2 FQNEAQ. CDR3 sequence reads: CASSLLAGVIPYEQYF. For the CDR3, the DNA is TGTGCCAGCAGCCTACTAGCGGGAGTTATTCCCTACGAGCAGTACTTC.

This clonotype came up a few times. Here the CDR3 reads CASNAQNGELFF. The CDR3 nucleotides read TGTGCCAGCAACGCTCAGAACGGGGAGCTGTTTTTT. The chain couples TRBV11-2 to TRBJ2-2; D is unresolved. This CDR3 region has 12 residues. From germline, CDR1 is SGHAT and CDR2 FQNNGV. V lost 7 bases to trimming and J lost 7 bases, with 10 bases between them.

This clonotype was observed many times. The gene calls are TRBV25-1 and TRBJ1-3; D possibly corresponds to TRBD1 (5 bases). Between the trimmed V and J ends, which lost 8 bases and 4 bases, there was a span of 12 bases. Germline loops: CDR1 MGHDK, CDR2 SYGVNS. The CDR3 consists of 13 residues. For the CDR3, the DNA is TGTGCCAGCTCAGAACCAGGGGGAAACACCATATATTTT. Its protein product is CASSEPGGNTIYF.

This clonotype was detected many times. V is TRBV12-3 or TRBV12-4 and J is TRBJ1-5; D is undetermined. V shed 3 bases and J shed 1 base, with 1 base lying between them. This CDR3 has 12 amino acids. The CDR3 region is CASSFSNQPQHF. Written as DNA, the CDR3 is TGTGCCAGCAGTTTCAGCAATCAGCCCCAGCATTTT.

In its sample, this clonotype was seen a few times. The rearrangement uses TRBV20-1 and TRBJ2-1; either TRBD1 or TRBD2 may fit D (6 bases each). CDR1 and CDR2 (germline): DFQATT, SNEGSKA (reference sequence). This CDR3 is built from 11 residues. The CDR3 protein is CRTPGGDEQFF. DNA of the CDR3: TGCAGAACCCCCGGGGGCGATGAGCAGTTCTTC.

This clonotype was recorded many times. The gene calls are TRBV20-1 and TRBJ1-6; 7 nucleotides align to TRBD1. Germline CDR1 is DFQATT and CDR2 is SNEGSKA (reference sequence). The CDR3 runs 13 residues. The ends lost 3 bases at V and 8 bases at J; junction bases unmatched: 4. For the CDR3, the DNA is TGCAGTGCTAGTCGCACAGGGGATTCACCCCTCCACTTT. It specifies CSASRTGDSPLHF.

For this clonotype: A read error may be the cause here, since a much bigger clone is one base away. This chain connects TRBV2 to TRBJ1-5, with D possibly TRBD1 on 5 matching bases. The CDR3 consists of 13 residues. The V gene's germline CDR1 is SNHLY and CDR2 FYNNEI. The CDR3 spells CASSGQSNEPQHF. CDR3 DNA sequence: TGTGCCAGCAGTGGACAGTCCAATGAGCCCCAGCATTTT.

The chain links TRBV5-1 to TRBJ2-5, with TRBD2 as a possible D gene (5 bases). CDR3 length equals 11 residues. V lost 3 bases to trimming and J lost 6 bases, with 6 bases between them. Germline CDR1 SGHRS, CDR2 YFSETQ. CDR3 region: CASSSGKTQYF. DNA of the CDR3: TGCGCCAGCAGCTCGGGAAAGACCCAGTACTTC.

This clonotype was detected a few times. V is TRBV5-6 and J is TRBJ2-3; maybe TRBD2 (5 bases). Trimming cost V 0 bases and J 6 bases, with 8 bases left between them. The CDR3 sequence is 13 residues long. Germline V gene data show CDR1 as SGHDT and CDR2 as YYEEEE. In DNA form, the CDR3 reads TGTGCCAGCAGCTTGGGTAGCGCGGATACGCAGTATTTT. Its protein is CASSLGSADTQYF.

Many counts were recorded for this clonotype. A junction boundary mismatches the germline segment, possibly from a read error. The rearrangement joins TRBV20-1 to TRBJ1-2; possible D gene TRBD1, 6 bases. Germline CDR1 DFQATT, CDR2 SNEGSKA (reference sequence). This CDR3 comprises 11 residues. CDR3 in amino acids: CSASRQGRIFF. DNA of the CDR3: TGCAGTGCTAGCAGGCAGGGGAGGATCTTCTTC.

In this sample, this clonotype turned up many times. The chain combines TRBV6-5 with TRBJ2-7, with D uncertain. Germline V gene lookup returns CDR1 MNHEY and CDR2 SVGAGI. Trimming removed 7 bases from V and 0 bases from J, with 7 bases in between. The CDR3 covers 12 residues. CDR3 amino acids: CASMGSSYEQYF. CDR3 coding DNA: TGTGCCAGCATGGGTTCCTCCTACGAGCAGTACTTC.

The chain uses TRBV2 and TRBJ2-1; D not resolved. The CDR3 consists of 13 residues. From germline, CDR1 is SNHLY and CDR2 FYNNEI. The germline V and J ends were trimmed by 3 bases and 10 bases, with 13 bases remaining between them. The CDR3 region is CASSDRRSTEQFF. In nucleotides, the CDR3 is TGTGCCAGCAGTGATAGGAGATCCACCGAGCAGTTCTTC.